Here is one T cell receptor (beta chain) with its context. Its antigen remains unidentified. Germline CDR1 is SGHRS and CDR2 is YFSETQ. The CDR3 is made up of 13 amino acids. V was trimmed by 7 bases and J by 3 bases, leaving 14 bases between them. Data came from immunoSEQ multiplex PCR; TCRdb stores just in-frame clones and leaves some out. The sample yields about 200,000 clones, approximately 82% seen once. The source of the sample is a study of cytomegalovirus exposure and HLA in healthy donors. The study's findings and limits: The classifier reportedly diagnosed cytomegalovirus status with high sensitivity and specificity.

The gene calls are TRBV5-1 and TRBJ2-7, with D perhaps matching TRBD1 (5 bases). Sequencing was done on a sample of PBMCs. This TCR was sampled from a woman between 18 and 30 years old in good health and CMV-seronegative. CDR3 DNA: TGCGCCAGCGGCGAGGAAAGGGGCTACGAGCAGTACTTC. It is translated as CASGEERGYEQYF.